This T cell receptor (beta chain) was identified in a study of OX40 agonist ivuxolimab in advanced cancers. Background for the entire study: Ivuxolimab was a fully human IgG2 agonistic monoclonal antibody targeting the costimulatory receptor OX40 (CD134). Intravenous ivuxolimab was administered to patients every 2 weeks at six dose levels: 0.01, 0.1, 0.3, 1.5, 3 and 10 mg/kg. Among the 52 dose-escalation patients, about 19 had hepatocellular carcinoma, around 15 melanoma, 9 renal cell carcinoma and 9 head and neck cancer. In the dose-escalation cohort, 82.7% of patients were male, and the mean age was approximately 60 years, with a range of roughly 23 to 85. Patients were allowed to have had prior anti-PD-1, anti-PD-L1 or anti-CTLA-4 therapy, and less than 45% of the dose-escalation patients had previously received checkpoint inhibitors. Partial responses were achieved by three dose-escalation patients, of whom one had hepatocellular carcinoma and two had cutaneous melanoma. Peripheral TCRbeta sequencing was intended to test whether TCR sequence diversity was altered and clonal T-cell expansion was caused by ivuxolimab. The monotherapy dose-escalation portion (N of about 52 patients) of the phase I ivuxolimab trial is reported in the paper. The full study reports these points: Antigen specificity was not determined for the clonally expanded peripheral T cells. Low levels of normalized T-cell clonal expansion were also shown by some nonresponding patients. At doses from 0.1 to 3.0 mg/kg, clonal expansion was seen in both CD4+ and CD8+ blood T cells between baseline and week 6. After ivuxolimab, CD8+ T cells had more expanded clones than CD4+ T cells on average. In the 0.1-3.0 mg/kg groups, partial responders were among the patients with the lowest normalized peripheral clonal expansion, particularly in CD8+ T cells.

To sequence the TCRbeta CDR3 region, genomic DNA was isolated from the sorted cells. The immunoSEQ Assay was used for sequencing of TCRbeta CDR3 regions. The table was pulled from immuneACCESS by TCRdb, which kept in-frame rearrangements only. Such tables lose some clones; where checked, under half of the loss comes from unresolved V genes, and the rest has no known cause. The sample records 90,000 or so clones, roughly 90% of which are singletons. About 3.4% of the sample is held by the ten biggest clonotypes. Patients with autoimmune disease history or receiving systemic immunosuppression were excluded from the trial. Peripheral blood for TCR sequencing was collected from all dose cohorts at baseline, on cycle 4 day 1, and on cycle 7 day 1. The samples were taken from a phase I, first-in-human, multicenter, open-label dose-escalation trial of ivuxolimab. Adults with locally advanced or metastatic head and neck squamous cell, hepatocellular, melanoma or renal cell carcinoma were enrolled in the trial. CD4+ and CD8+ T cells were sorted separately from peripheral blood before TCR sequencing.

Concerning this clone: Its antigen is not yet known. No qualities accompany the bases; no much larger clone lies one base away.

V drops 2 bases and J drops 0 bases, leaving 22 bases in between. The CDR3, from cysteine to phenylalanine, totals 19 residues. The read is trimmed to its CDR3 DNA, 57 bases read in frame from base 1. CDR1 SGHDT and CDR2 YYEEEE are derived from the germline V gene. The chain is assembled from TRBV5-6 and TRBJ2-3, and TRBD2 may be the D gene, going by 6 matching bases. This specimen was CD4+ or CD8+ T cells sorted from blood, taken in a trial of the OX40 agonist ivuxolimab. The receptor comes from an adult with an advanced solid tumor such as melanoma, head and neck, liver or kidney cancer. The CDR3 protein sequence reads: CASSFVGPGSGTSTDTQYF. The nucleotides read TGTGCCAGCAGCTTCGTCGGGCCAGGTAGCGGAACTAGCACAGATACGCAGTATTTT. The full variable domain, with segments outside the CDR3 supplied by the reference TRBV5-6 and TRBJ2-3 proteins, appears as DAGVTQSPTHLIKTRGQQVTLRCSPKSGHDTVSWYQQALGQGPQFIFQYYEEEERQRGNFPDRFSGHQFPNYSSELNVNALLLGDSALYLCASSFVGPGSGTSTDTQYFGPGTRLTVL.